This T cell receptor beta chain was captured by sequencing in a study of OX40 agonist ivuxolimab in advanced cancers. The CDR3 has 13 residues. CDR1 is SNHLY, CDR2 FYNNEI, per germline. Trimming removed 4 bases at V and 5 bases at J, with 11 bases between. Data came from immunoSEQ multiplex PCR; TCRdb stores just in-frame clones and leaves some out. The data contain tens of thousands of clones, 89% of them seen just once; the ten biggest clones take up 0.19%. The sequenced sample was CD4+ or CD8+ T cells sorted from blood, obtained in a trial of the OX40 agonist ivuxolimab. This sequence joins TRBV2 and TRBJ2-5; D possibly corresponds to TRBD1 (5 bases). This sequence originates from an adult with an advanced solid tumor such as melanoma, head and neck, liver or kidney cancer. CDR3 loop: CASSGVNRETQYF. The DNA of the CDR3 is TGTGCCAGCAGTGGGGTAAACAGGGAGACCCAGTACTTC.